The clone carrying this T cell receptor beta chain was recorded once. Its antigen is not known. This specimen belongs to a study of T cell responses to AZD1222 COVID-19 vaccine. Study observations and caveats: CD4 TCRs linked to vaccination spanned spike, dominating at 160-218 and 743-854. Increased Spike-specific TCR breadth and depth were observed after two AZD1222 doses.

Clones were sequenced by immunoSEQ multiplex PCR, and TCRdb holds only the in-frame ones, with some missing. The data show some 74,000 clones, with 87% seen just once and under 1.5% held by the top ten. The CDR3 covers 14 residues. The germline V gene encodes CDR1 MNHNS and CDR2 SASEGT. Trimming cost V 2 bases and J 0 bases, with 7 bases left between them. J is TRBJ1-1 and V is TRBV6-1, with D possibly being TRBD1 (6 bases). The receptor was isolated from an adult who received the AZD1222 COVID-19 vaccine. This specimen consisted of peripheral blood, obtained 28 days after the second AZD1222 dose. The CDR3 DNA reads TGTGCCAGCAGTGAACAGGGGCTGAACACTGAAGCTTTCTTT. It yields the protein CASSEQGLNTEAFF.